The clone carrying this T cell receptor (beta chain) was seen a handful of times. Antigen: not known. The data were taken from a study of CD8+ T cells in alopecia areata. Germline loops: CDR1 MGHRA, CDR2 YSYEKL. The V gene end was trimmed by 0 bases and the J gene end by 4 bases; junction bases not matched to a gene: 6. The CDR3 loop spans 15 amino acids. It was cDNA, reverse transcribed from extracted RNA, that served as the sequencing template. The repertoire was sequenced with immunoSEQ multiplex PCR; TCRdb's copy has only in-frame clones and lacks some. This repertoire shows about 200,000 clones, approximately 60% found once; its top ten account for approximately 4.9%. Regarding the study as a whole: Sharing of TCR sequences between patients (possibly for HLA-related reasons) was less clear than in mice.

Source material: CD8+ T cells sorted from blood. V is TRBV4-1 and J is TRBJ2-7; 7 bases line up with TRBD2. This clonotype was obtained from a human donor in good health. CDR3 DNA: TGCGCCAGCAGCCAAGATTACCCGGGGGGATACGAGCAGTACTTC. Its protein is CASSQDYPGGYEQYF.